This T cell receptor beta chain was identified in a study of blood T cells in healthy people across ages. Germline CDR1 is SNHLY and CDR2 is FYNNEI. The CDR3 sequence is 14 residues long. The V and J ends lost 4 bases and 0 bases respectively, with 9 bases between them. Combining a sample-barcoded 5' primer with a J-beta primer mix, a second PCR ran for 7 to 11 cycles. Each CDR3 protein is one row after TCRdb ran MiXCR on the 5' RACE reads. This sample has roughly 680,000 distinct CDR3 sequences, with over 45% found just once. This sequence was found in a woman in her fifties or sixties in good health. The chain recombines TRBV2 with TRBJ1-2; D gene ambiguous. Sequenced input: blood. The CDR3 is CASSAKVTNYGYTF. The CDR3 region has the DNA TGTGCCAGCAGTGCGAAAGTGACTAACTATGGCTACACCTTC.